This T cell receptor beta chain comes out of a study of radiotherapy plus CTLA-4 blockade in lung cancer (dated by TCRdb to between 2018 and 2020). Study-level background: Among the enrolled patients, roughly 19% had an objective response, and less than 40% reached disease control.

Germline trimming amounts to 2 bases on V and 3 bases on J, with 6 as the count of junction bases outside the gene matches. The germline V gene specifies LGHNA as CDR1 and YNFKEQ as CDR2. The CDR3 sequence holds 17 residues, the cysteine and phenylalanine included. The only DNA kept is the CDR3, 51 bases in frame from the first base. The study evaluated CTLA-4 blockade (ipilimumab) given together with focal radiation therapy in patients who had chemo-refractory metastatic non-small-cell lung cancer. About this clone: Its antigen specificity is not known. No base qualities exist here, and no much larger clone lies one base off it.

Libraries were made using the immunoSEQ multiplex PCR assay. TCRdb re-hosts the immuneACCESS table, in-frame sequences only. Its copies lack some clones; in the studies checked, an unresolved V gene accounts for under half of them, and the cause for the rest is not known. The sample table holds about 40,000 clones, of which about four fifths were seen once. The biggest ten clones account for less than 25% of the sample. What the research found in general, with its limitations: After treatment with radiotherapy and ipilimumab, TCR clones that originated in tumors expanded in peripheral blood. The strongest predictors of response, as reported, were early dynamic changes in blood T cell clones along with a rise in serum interferon-beta after radiation.

The chain is assembled from TRBV4-2 and TRBJ2-2; 10 central nucleotides agree with TRBD2. The sample consisted of peripheral blood, taken from a patient treated with radiotherapy plus ipilimumab. The source is a human donor with non-small cell lung cancer that progressed on radiotherapy plus ipilimumab. The sequenced DNA: TGTGCCAGCAGCCAACAAGCGGGGGGGCAGGACACCGGGGAGCTGTTTTTT. This gives the protein CASSQQAGGQDTGELFF.